This T cell receptor beta chain was sequenced in a study of identical twins. Study results and limitations: With monozygotic twins, out-of-frame TCR alpha sharing exceeded what models estimated. Conclusions leaned on cross-sectional statistical analysis and did not track the same donors over time.

V lost 0 bases, J lost 2 bases, and 11 bases stayed unmatched. The CDR3 covers 18 residues. Germline V gene sequence: CDR1 LGHNA, CDR2 YNFKEQ. TCRdb ran MiXCR on the 5' RACE reads and lists one entry per CDR3 protein. The sample lists under 300,000 distinct CDR3 sequences; about 8.9% were seen once. This clonotype was detected ten times or more. Its target is not known. This same sample was also taken into another study, of yellow fever vaccine responses in identical twins.

The chain joins TRBV4-2 to TRBJ2-7; 9 bases are shared with TRBD1. The sequence was obtained from a woman aged 18-30 years in good health. What was sequenced was CD8+ T cells sorted from blood. CDR3 coding DNA: TGTGCCAGCAGCCAAGATTTAACGGGTACAGGGGGCACCTACGAGCAGTACTTC. Protein product: CASSQDLTGTGGTYEQYF.